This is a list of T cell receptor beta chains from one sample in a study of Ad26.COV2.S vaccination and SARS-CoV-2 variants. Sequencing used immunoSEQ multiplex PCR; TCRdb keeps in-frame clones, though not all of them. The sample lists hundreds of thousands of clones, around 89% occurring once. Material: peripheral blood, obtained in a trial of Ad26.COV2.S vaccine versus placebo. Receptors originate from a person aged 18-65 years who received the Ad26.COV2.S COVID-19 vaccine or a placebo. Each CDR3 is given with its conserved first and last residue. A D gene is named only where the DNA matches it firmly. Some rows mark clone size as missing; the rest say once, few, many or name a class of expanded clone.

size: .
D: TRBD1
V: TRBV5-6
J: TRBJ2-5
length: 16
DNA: TGTGCCAGCAGCTCACGGACAGGGGGGGTCGGAGAGACCCAGTACTTC
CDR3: CASSSRTGGVGETQYF

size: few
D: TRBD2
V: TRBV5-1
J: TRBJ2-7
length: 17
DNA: TGCGCCAGCAGCGTGAGAGGGACTAGCGGGAGGGGCGACGAGCAGTACTTC
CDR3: CASSVRGTSGRGDEQYF

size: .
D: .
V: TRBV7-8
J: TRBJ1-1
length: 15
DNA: TGTGCCAGCAGCCGAGAACCGGGACTCAATACTGAAGCTTTCTTT
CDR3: CASSREPGLNTEAFF

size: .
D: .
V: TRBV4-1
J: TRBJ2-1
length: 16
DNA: TGCGCCAGCAGCCGGTCCCCGTCCGCTACTTACAATGAGCAGTTCTTC
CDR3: CASSRSPSATYNEQFF

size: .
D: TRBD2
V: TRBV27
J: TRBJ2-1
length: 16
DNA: TGTGCCAGCAGTCTACTACTAGCGGGAGGGCCCGATGAGCAGTTCTTC
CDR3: CASSLLLAGGPDEQFF

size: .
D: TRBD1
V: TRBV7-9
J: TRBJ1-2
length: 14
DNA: TGTGCCAGCAGCTTGGAGGGACAGAACTATGGCTACACCTTC
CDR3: CASSLEGQNYGYTF

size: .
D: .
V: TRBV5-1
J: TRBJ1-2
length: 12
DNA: TGCGCCAGCAGCCAGGATTACTATGGCTACACCTTC
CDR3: CASSQDYYGYTF

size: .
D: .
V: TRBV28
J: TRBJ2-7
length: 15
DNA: TGTGCCAGCAGTCCCCCAGGGGGGGGCCGGTACGAGCAGTACTTC
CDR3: CASSPPGGGRYEQYF

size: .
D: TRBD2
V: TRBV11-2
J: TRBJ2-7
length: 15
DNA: TGTGCCAGCAGCTTAGTTCTAGCGGGAGAAGGCGAGCAGTACTTC
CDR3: CASSLVLAGEGEQYF

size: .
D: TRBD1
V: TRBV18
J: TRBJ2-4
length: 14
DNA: TGTGCCAGCTCAGACGGGACAGTCAAAAACATTCAGTACTTC
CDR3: CASSDGTVKNIQYF

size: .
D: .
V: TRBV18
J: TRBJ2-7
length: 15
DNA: TGTGCCAGCTCACCGGACGGGACCCTCTCCTACGAGCAGTACTTC
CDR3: CASSPDGTLSYEQYF

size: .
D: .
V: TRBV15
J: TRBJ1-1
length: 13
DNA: TGTGCCACCAGCTTCCGACACTCCGCTGAAGCTTTCTTT
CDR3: CATSFRHSAEAFF

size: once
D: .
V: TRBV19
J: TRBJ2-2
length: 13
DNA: TGTGCCGCAAGGCAGGCGAACACCGGGGAGCTGTTTTTT
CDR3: CAARQANTGELFF

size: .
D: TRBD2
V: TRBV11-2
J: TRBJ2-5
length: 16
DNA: TGTGCCAGCAGCCCGACTAGCGGGCCCTCAGGGGGGACCCAGTACTTC
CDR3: CASSPTSGPSGGTQYF

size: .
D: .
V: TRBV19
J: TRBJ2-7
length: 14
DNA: TGTGCCAGTAGTATACGGTCTGGGACCTACGAGCAGTACTTC
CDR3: CASSIRSGTYEQYF

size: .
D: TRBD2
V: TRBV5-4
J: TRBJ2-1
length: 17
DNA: TGTGCCAGCAGCGGAGTAAGCGGGAGGGAGCGATACAATGAGCAGTTCTTC
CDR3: CASSGVSGRERYNEQFF

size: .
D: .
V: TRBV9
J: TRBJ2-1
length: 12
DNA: TGTGCCAGCAGCGTGAGCAGCAATGAGCAGTTCTTC
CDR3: CASSVSSNEQFF

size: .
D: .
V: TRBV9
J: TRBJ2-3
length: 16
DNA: TGTGCCAGCAGCGAAGTACCGGGATACAGCACAGATACGCAGTATTTT
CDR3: CASSEVPGYSTDTQYF

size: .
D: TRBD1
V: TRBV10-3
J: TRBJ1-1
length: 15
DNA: TGTGCCACCGAGATACAGGGGTCGATGAACACTGAAGCTTTCTTT
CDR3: CATEIQGSMNTEAFF

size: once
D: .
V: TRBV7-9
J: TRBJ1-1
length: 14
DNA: TGTGCCAGCAGCTTAATGGGGGGCAACACTGAAGCTTTCTTT
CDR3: CASSLMGGNTEAFF

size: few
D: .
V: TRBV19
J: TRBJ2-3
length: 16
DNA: TGTGCCAGTAGTATAGATCCGGCCAGGGTCACAGATACGCAGTATTTT
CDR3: CASSIDPARVTDTQYF

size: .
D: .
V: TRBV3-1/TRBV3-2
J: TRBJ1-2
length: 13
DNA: TGTGCCAGCAGCCAAGGGGGCGGCTATGGCTACACCTTC
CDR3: CASSQGGGYGYTF

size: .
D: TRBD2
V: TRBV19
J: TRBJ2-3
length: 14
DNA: TGTGCCAGTAGGCCTAGCGGGTCGGTGGATACGCAGTATTTT
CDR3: CASRPSGSVDTQYF

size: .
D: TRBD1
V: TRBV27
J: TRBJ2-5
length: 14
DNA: TGTGCCAGCACCTCACTTAGACAGGGGGAGACCCAGTACTTC
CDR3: CASTSLRQGETQYF

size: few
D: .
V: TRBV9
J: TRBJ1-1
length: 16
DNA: TGTGCCAGCAGCGTAGGCAGGGGCGGCATGAACACTGAAGCTTTCTTT
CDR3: CASSVGRGGMNTEAFF

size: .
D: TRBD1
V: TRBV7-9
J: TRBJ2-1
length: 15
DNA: TGTGCCAGCAGCTTAGCGCCCGGACAGGGGTATGAGCAGTTCTTC
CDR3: CASSLAPGQGYEQFF

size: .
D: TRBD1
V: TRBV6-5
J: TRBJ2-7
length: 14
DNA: TGTGCCAGCAGTCCAAGGACAGGGGGCTACGAGCAGTACTTC
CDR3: CASSPRTGGYEQYF

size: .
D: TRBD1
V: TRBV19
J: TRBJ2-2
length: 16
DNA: TGTGCCAGTAGTAAAGGGACAGGGGCGAACACCGGGGAGCTGTTTTTT
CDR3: CASSKGTGANTGELFF

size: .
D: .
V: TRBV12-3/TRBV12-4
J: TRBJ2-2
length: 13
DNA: TGTGCCAGCAGTCTCCGGTTTCACGGGGAGCTGTTTTTT
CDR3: CASSLRFHGELFF

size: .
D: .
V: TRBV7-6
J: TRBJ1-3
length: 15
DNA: TGTGCCAGCAGCTTAGGGGCAGGGCTAGGAAACACCATATATTTT
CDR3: CASSLGAGLGNTIYF

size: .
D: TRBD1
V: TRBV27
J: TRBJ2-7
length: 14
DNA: TGTGCCAGCAATCCCGGGACAGACTCATACGAGCAGTACTTC
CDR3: CASNPGTDSYEQYF

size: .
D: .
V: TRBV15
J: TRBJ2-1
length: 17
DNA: TGTGCCACCAGCAGAGAGCCGACCGGGAGCCTAGGGGATGAGCAGTTCTTC
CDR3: CATSREPTGSLGDEQFF

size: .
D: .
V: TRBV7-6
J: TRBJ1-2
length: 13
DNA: TGTGCCAGCAGCTCCCCAGGCTTGGATGGCTACACCTTC
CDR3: CASSSPGLDGYTF

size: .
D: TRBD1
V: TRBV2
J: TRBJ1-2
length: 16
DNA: TGTGCCAGCAGCCGCGGACAGGGCGATTATAACTATGGCTACACCTTC
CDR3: CASSRGQGDYNYGYTF

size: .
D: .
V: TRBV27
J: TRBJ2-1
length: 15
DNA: TGTGCCAGCAGTTTGACGTTCCGATACAGAGGTGAGCAGTTCTTC
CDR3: CASSLTFRYRGEQFF

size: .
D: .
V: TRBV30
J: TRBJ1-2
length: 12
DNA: TGTGCCTGGGACATCGAAGGCTATGGCTACACCTTC
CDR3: CAWDIEGYGYTF

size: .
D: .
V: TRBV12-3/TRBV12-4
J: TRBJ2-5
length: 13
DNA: TGTGCCAGCAAACCAGCGAGTCAAGAGACCCAGTACTTC
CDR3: CASKPASQETQYF

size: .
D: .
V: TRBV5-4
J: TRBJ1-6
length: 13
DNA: TGTGCCAGCAGCCATGACGGGTATTCACCCCTCCACTTT
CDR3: CASSHDGYSPLHF

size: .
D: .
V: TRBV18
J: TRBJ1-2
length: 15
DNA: TGTGCCAGCTCACCACAGGGCAGGTTTTACTATGGCTACACCTTC
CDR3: CASSPQGRFYYGYTF

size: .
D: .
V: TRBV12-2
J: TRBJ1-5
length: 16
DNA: TGTGCAAGTCGCTTAGCGGGGCAGGGGGGATGTCAGCCCCAGCATTTT
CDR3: CASRLAGQGGCQPQHF

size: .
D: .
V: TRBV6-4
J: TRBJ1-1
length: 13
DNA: TGTGCCAGCAGTGAGCAGGGAAACACTGAAGCTTTCTTT
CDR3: CASSEQGNTEAFF

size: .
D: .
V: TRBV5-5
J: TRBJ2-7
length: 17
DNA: TGTGCCAGCAGCTTAACTCCCGGGGTGACCGTAGCCTACGAGCAGTACTTC
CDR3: CASSLTPGVTVAYEQYF

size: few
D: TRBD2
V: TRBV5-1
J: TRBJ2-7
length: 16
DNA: TGCGCCAGCAGCTTGACTAGCGGGGGGCTTCAAGTCGAGCAGTACTTC
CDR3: CASSLTSGGLQVEQYF

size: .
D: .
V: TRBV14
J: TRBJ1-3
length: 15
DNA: TGTGCCAGCAGCCAAGCGTGGGCTTTTGGAAACACCATATATTTT
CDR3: CASSQAWAFGNTIYF

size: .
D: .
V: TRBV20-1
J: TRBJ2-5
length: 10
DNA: TGCAGTGCTAGGGTTCAGACCCAGTACTTC
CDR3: CSARVQTQYF

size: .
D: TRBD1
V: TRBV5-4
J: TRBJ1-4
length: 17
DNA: TGTGCCAGCAGCTTGGCGGGACAGGGGGCCCGTGGTGAAAAACTGTTTTTT
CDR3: CASSLAGQGARGEKLFF